A single sample gave rise to the 32 T cell receptor beta chains below, sequenced in a study of human T cells and chemical hapten exposure. Noted time point: pre-sensitization, week 0. The sample's treatment: therapeutic diphenylcyclopropenone sensitization with weekly scalp DPC. TCRdb re-derived calls from the RACE reads in MiXCR, one entry per CDR3 protein. The sample records fewer than 70,000 distinct CDR3 sequences, around 7% being singletons. The sequences come from whole blood, collected in connection with sensitization to the hapten diphenylcyclopropenone (DPC). These receptor sequences come from a woman between 25 and 40 years old with alopecia areata. Some clones in this sample may be carry-over from other donors' samples.

The table lists this clonotype with many counts. J is TRBJ1-5 and V is TRBV30; unclear D gene. V was trimmed by 2 bases and J by 4 bases, leaving 12 bases between them. Germline V gene sequence: CDR1 GTSNPN, CDR2 SVGIG (reference sequence). This CDR3 is 14 amino acids long. CDR3 DNA sequence: TGTGCCTGGAGTCCCATCCGGGAGAATCAGCCCCAGCATTTT. This sequence encodes CAWSPIRENQPQHF.

This clonotype was found many times. The chain couples TRBV11-2 to TRBJ2-3, with 7 nucleotides matching TRBD2. From germline, CDR1 is SGHAT and CDR2 FQNNGV. This CDR3 spans 16 amino acids. With 5 bases clipped from V and 5 bases from J, the junction kept 13 bases outside the gene matches. This CDR3 is CASSPSIWGGGDTQYF. The DNA of the CDR3 is TGTGCCAGCAGCCCCTCGATTTGGGGGGGAGGAGATACGCAGTATTTT.

This clonotype has at least ten counts. The V call is TRBV5-1, the J call TRBJ2-1; TRBD2 agrees at 8 bases. This CDR3 comprises 15 residues. Germline V gene sequence: CDR1 SGHRS, CDR2 YFSETQ. The junction had 6 bases not matched to a gene; V was cut back by 3 bases and J by 4 bases. The CDR3 loop reads CASSSSGTRYNEQFF. As DNA, the CDR3 is TGCGCCAGCAGCTCCTCCGGGACTAGATACAATGAGCAGTTCTTC.

The sample holds many counts of this clonotype. The chain links TRBV29-1 to TRBJ1-4; D is unclear. Germline V gene data show CDR1 as SQVTM and CDR2 as ANQGSEA. This CDR3 is built from 14 residues. Trimming cost V 4 bases and J 6 bases, with 15 bases left between them. The CDR3 DNA sequence: TGCAGCGTTGTTTCCCCATCACCGTATGAAAAACTGTTTTTT. Residues: CSVVSPSPYEKLFF.

Many counts were recorded for this clonotype. The chain recombines TRBV11-2 with TRBJ2-1; D tentatively reads TRBD1 or TRBD2 (6 bases each). The CDR3 spans 14 residues. The V end lost 2 bases, the J end lost 6 bases, and 11 bases lay between the germline ends. CDR1 is SGHAT and CDR2 is FQNNGV in the germline V gene. The DNA for the CDR3 is TGTGCCAGCAGCTTAAACCGGGGGCGCAATGAGCAGTTCTTC. Amino acids: CASSLNRGRNEQFF.

The sample holds many counts of this clonotype. The chain couples TRBV5-1 to TRBJ2-1, with TRBD2 matching 11 bases. Germline assignment: CDR1 SGHRS and CDR2 YFSETQ. V was clipped by 4 bases and J by 9 bases; unmatched bases: 6. The CDR3 covers 14 residues. The DNA of the CDR3 is TGCGCCAGCAGCATAGCGGGGGGGTCCGGTGAGCAGTTCTTC. As protein: CASSIAGGSGEQFF.

Many counts were recorded for this clonotype. V usage is TRBV7-2 and J usage is TRBJ1-1, with D tentatively TRBD1 (5 bases). The CDR3 spans 15 residues. Trimming left V 5 bases short and J 2 bases short, with 15 bases between. Germline V gene lookup returns CDR1 SGHTA and CDR2 FQGNSA. The CDR3 region is CASSTPLRTNTEAFF. The CDR3 region has the DNA TGTGCCAGCAGCACCCCGTTAAGGACAAACACTGAAGCTTTCTTT. Filled out from reference TRBV7-2 and TRBJ1-1, the complete variable domain reads GAGVSQSPSNKVTEKGKDVELRCDPISGHTALYWYRQSLGQGLEFLIYFQGNSAPDKSGLPSDRFSAERTGGSVSTLTIQRTQQEDSAVYLCASSTPLRTNTEAFFGQGTRLTVV.

The genes are TRBV6-2 or TRBV6-3 and TRBJ2-1; D is undetermined. The CDR3 is 12 residues long. Trimming shortened V by 9 bases and J by 0 bases, and 6 bases separated the two germline ends. The germline CDR1 and CDR2 sequences are MNHEY and SVGEGT. CDR3 in amino acids: CASWGSYNEQFF. The CDR3 DNA is TGTGCCAGTTGGGGCTCCTACAATGAGCAGTTCTTC.

This clonotype was detected many times. V usage is TRBV7-9 and J usage is TRBJ2-6; D is undetermined. From germline, CDR1 is SEHNR and CDR2 FQNEAQ (reference sequence). CDR3 length: 15 amino acids. V lost 3 bases and J lost 1, with 7 bases in between. The CDR3 nucleotides are TGTGCCAGCAGCTTTCGTAAGTCTGGGGCCAACGTCCTGACTTTC. Protein product: CASSFRKSGANVLTF. The whole variable domain, filled in from reference TRBV7-9 and TRBJ2-6, reads DTGVSQNPRHKITKRGQNVTFRCDPISEHNRLYWYRQTLGQGPEFLTYFQNEAQLEKSRLLSDRFSAERPKGSFSTLEIQRTEQGDSAMYLCASSFRKSGANVLTFGAGSRLTVL.

At least ten counts were recorded for this clonotype. The V and J genes are TRBV29-1 and TRBJ2-5, with D maybe TRBD2 (6 bases). The CDR3 loop spans 13 amino acids. The ends were cut back, 4 bases at V and 5 bases at J, with 14 bases in the middle. The germline V gene has CDR1 SQVTM and CDR2 ANQGSEA. CDR3 in amino acids: CSVVRGPRETQYF. DNA for the CDR3: TGCAGCGTTGTGCGGGGCCCCAGGGAGACCCAGTACTTC.

The chain couples TRBV5-4 to TRBJ1-1; no clear D. CDR3 length: 14 residues. V shed 4 bases and J shed 3 bases, with 13 bases lying between them. Germline V gene lookup returns CDR1 SGHNT and CDR2 YYREEE (reference sequence). The CDR3 is CASSRDLTHTEAFF. The DNA of the CDR3 is TGTGCCAGCAGCCGAGACCTTACACACACTGAAGCTTTCTTT. The complete variable domain, with remaining parts taken from reference TRBV5-4 and TRBJ1-1, reads ETGVTQSPTHLIKTRGQQVTLRCSSQSGHNTVSWYQQALGQGPQFIFQYYREEENGRGNFPPRFSGLQFPNYSSELNVNALELDDSALYLCASSRDLTHTEAFFGQGTRLTVV.

This clonotype was observed many times. This chain connects TRBV6-1 to TRBJ1-5; no clear D. The germline V gene encodes CDR1 MNHNS and CDR2 SASEGT. CDR3 length equals 13 residues. V was pared by 3 bases and J by 1 base, with 4 bases between. The CDR3 sequence is CASSDRSNQPQHF. The CDR3 DNA follows: TGTGCCAGCAGTGACAGGAGCAATCAGCCCCAGCATTTT.

The chain combines TRBV10-3 with TRBJ2-7, with TRBD1 identical over 9 bases. V shed 11 bases, J shed 2 bases, and the junction held 13 bases outside the gene matches. The CDR3 has 15 residues. Per germline, CDR1 ENHRY and CDR2 SYGVKD. CDR3 coding DNA: TGTGCCGCCAGACAGGGGGGGTCTTCGGCCTACGAGCAGTACTTC. It yields the protein CAARQGGSSAYEQYF.

This clonotype was counted ten times or more. The rearrangement joins TRBV6-5 to TRBJ1-3; a possible D gene is TRBD1 (6 bases). CDR1 is MNHEY, CDR2 SVGAGI, per germline. The CDR3 is 14 amino acids. Trimming cost V 6 bases and J 3 bases, with 12 bases left between them. The CDR3 sequence is CASSKGGNGNTIYF. CDR3 nucleotides: TGTGCCAGCAGCAAGGGGGGAAATGGAAACACCATATATTTT.

In its sample, this clonotype was seen many times. The chain employs TRBV9 and TRBJ1-6; D gene ambiguous. This CDR3 is built from 14 residues. The germline CDR1 and CDR2 sequences are SGDLS and YYNGEE. The V end lost 4 bases, the J end lost 6 bases, and 11 bases lay between the germline ends. The CDR3 sequence: CASSPLGINSPLHF. In DNA, the CDR3 is TGTGCCAGCAGCCCCCTAGGGATTAATTCACCCCTCCACTTT.

The CDR3 DNA reads TGTGCCAGCACTAAAAGGGGCTCTGGGGCCAACGTCCTGACTTTC. This sequence encodes CASTKRGSGANVLTF. The chain couples TRBV2 to TRBJ2-6; D might be TRBD1 (5 bases). The CDR3 contains 15 residues. Trimming pared 7 bases from V and 0 bases from J, leaving 10 bases between. Germline V gene data show CDR1 as SNHLY and CDR2 as FYNNEI.

This clonotype showed up many times. The gene calls are TRBV5-1 and TRBJ1-2; D uncertain. The germline V gene encodes CDR1 SGHRS and CDR2 YFSETQ. Deletions cut 4 bases from V and 2 bases from J, with 12 bases between. CDR3 length: 14 amino acids. The CDR3 reads CASSPGSMNYGYTF. DNA of the CDR3: TGCGCCAGCAGCCCTGGATCGATGAACTATGGCTACACCTTC.

This clonotype came up a few times. The V call is TRBV7-2, the J call TRBJ1-2; 7 bases match TRBD1. With 5 bases clipped from V and 4 bases from J, the junction kept 4 bases outside the gene matches. The CDR3 consists of 13 residues. Germline V gives CDR1 SGHTA, CDR2 FQGNSA. The DNA of the CDR3 is TGTGCCAGCAGCACAGGGGCGACCTATGGCTACACCTTC. It encodes CASSTGATYGYTF.

This clonotype appeared many times. V is TRBV2 and J is TRBJ2-7; D might be TRBD2 (7 bases). Germline values: CDR1 SNHLY, CDR2 FYNNEI. The CDR3 extends over 12 amino acids. V lost 7 bases to trimming and J lost 5 bases, with 12 bases between them. The CDR3 DNA follows: TGTGCCAGCACAAGAGGGGGGGACGAGCAGTACTTC. Residues: CASTRGGDEQYF.

Regarding this clonotype: The junction departs from the called germline gene at one end, perhaps through a read error. CDR3 bases: TGTGCCAGCAGTTACTCCACGTGGAAGGAGGACTATGGCGACACCTTC. It yields the protein CASSYSTWKEDYGDTF. The chain links TRBV6-6 to TRBJ1-2; D is uncertain. CDR1 MNHNY and CDR2 SVGAGI come from the germline V gene (reference sequence). This CDR3 has 16 amino acids.

The table lists this clonotype with many counts. The rearrangement uses TRBV18 and TRBJ1-5, with a tentative D call TRBD1 (6 bases). Germline V gene sequence: CDR1 KGHSH, CDR2 LQKENI. This CDR3 is 15 amino acids long. V was pared by 1 base and J by 4 bases, with 11 bases between. This CDR3 is CASSPQDRPNQPQHF. For the CDR3, the DNA is TGTGCCAGCTCACCACAAGACAGGCCAAATCAGCCCCAGCATTTT.

This clonotype was observed a few times. This chain connects TRBV7-9 to TRBJ1-4, with 9 positions matching TRBD1. CDR1 is SEHNR and CDR2 is FQNEAQ in the germline V gene (reference sequence). The CDR3 spans 13 residues. After removal of 7 bases from V and 7 bases from J, the junction contained 4 bases not matched to a gene. The CDR3 bases are TGTGCCAGCACGGGACAGGGTGGTGAAAAACTGTTTTTT. This translates into CASTGQGGEKLFF.

This clonotype was observed many times. The chain is built from TRBV20-1 and TRBJ1-2, with 8 bases identical to TRBD1. Germline assignment: CDR1 DFQATT and CDR2 SNEGSKA (reference sequence). The CDR3 runs to 15 residues. V lost 5 bases to trimming and J lost 6 bases; unmatched junction nucleotides: 14. The CDR3 reads CSAFMGARGLDGYTF. CDR3 nucleotide sequence: TGCAGTGCTTTCATGGGGGCCAGGGGGCTTGATGGCTACACCTTC.

This clonotype showed up many times. This chain joins TRBV20-1 and TRBJ2-7, with 9 bases that match TRBD1. V shed 6 bases and J 6 bases; nucleotides not matched to a gene: 15. This CDR3 is built from 15 residues. Germline values: CDR1 DFQATT, CDR2 SNEGSKA (reference sequence). CDR3 sequence reads: CSATRGQGKGSEQYF. DNA of the CDR3: TGCAGTGCAACCCGGGGACAGGGTAAGGGGAGCGAGCAGTACTTC.

The chain uses TRBV12-3 or TRBV12-4 and TRBJ1-3, with TRBD1 matching 11 bases. The CDR3 totals 15 residues. V lost 6 bases, J lost 1 base, and 2 bases stayed unmatched. The CDR3 loop is CASSRDRGSGNTIYF. CDR3 coding DNA: TGTGCCAGCAGCCGGGACAGGGGGTCTGGAAACACCATATATTTT.

This clonotype was detected many times. This chain connects TRBV6-2 or TRBV6-3 to TRBJ1-5, with D possibly being TRBD1 (5 bases). The CDR3 has 15 residues. V lost 3 bases to trimming and J lost 0 bases, with 9 bases between them. Germline assignment: CDR1 MNHEY and CDR2 SVGEGT. Here the CDR3 DNA reads TGTGCCAGCAGTTATTGGGGGAATAGCAATCAGCCCCAGCATTTT. It yields the protein CASSYWGNSNQPQHF.

In the case of this clonotype: A much bigger clone sits one base away, suggesting this may be a read error. The J gene is TRBJ1-4, the V gene TRBV20-1, with 8 bases aligning to TRBD1. The J segment lost 6 bases and the V segment lost 0 bases, leaving 6 bases of the junction unmatched. Germline V gene data show CDR1 as DFQATT and CDR2 as SNEGSKA (reference sequence). The CDR3 length is 15 residues. CDR3 nucleotides: TGCAGTGCTAGAGATCCAGTACAGGGGGATGAAAAACTGTTTTTT. This translates into CSARDPVQGDEKLFF.

Many counts were recorded for this clonotype. This chain uses TRBV24-1 with TRBJ2-2; TRBD1 matches 9 bases. The CDR3 loop spans 15 amino acids. Trimming at V came to 5 bases and at J to 7 bases, leaving 7 bases not matched to a gene. CDR1 and CDR2 (germline): KGHDR, SFDVKD. CDR3 DNA sequence: TGTGCCACCAGTGCCACAGGGGGCGCCGGCGGGGAGCTGTTTTTT. This codes for CATSATGGAGGELFF.

This chain joins TRBV2 and TRBJ1-1; no clear D gene. V lost 3 bases to trimming and J lost 1 base, with 9 bases between them. The CDR3 is 14 residues long. Germline V lookup: CDR1 SNHLY, CDR2 FYNNEI. In DNA form, the CDR3 reads TGTGCCAGCAGTGATCCCCGATGGAACACTGAAGCTTTCTTT. As protein: CASSDPRWNTEAFF.

This clonotype was observed a handful of times. A read error may produce the germline difference seen at one junction end. V usage is TRBV5-6 and J usage is TRBJ1-2; TRBD1 is a possible D gene (5 bases). The CDR3 covers 15 residues. The germline V gene encodes CDR1 SGHDT and CDR2 YYEEEE. CDR3 bases: TGTGCCAGCAGCTTGAAGACAGAGATCGTGGGTGGCGACACCTTC. Translated: CASSLKTEIVGGDTF.

Many counts were recorded for this clonotype. The chain joins TRBV6-1 to TRBJ2-4; D is possibly TRBD1 (5 bases). In germline, CDR1 is MNHNS, CDR2 SASEGT. V lost 2 bases and J lost 0, with 14 bases in between. This CDR3 has 17 amino acids. In DNA, the CDR3 is TGTGCCAGCAGTGAAACAGGAAAAACACTAGCCAAAAACATTCAGTACTTC. Translating it yields CASSETGKTLAKNIQYF.

Only one count was recorded for this clonotype. The chain recombines TRBV7-9 with TRBJ1-3; TRBD1 aligns across 7 bases. Per the germline V gene, CDR1 is SEHNR and CDR2 is FQNEAQ (reference sequence). The CDR3 sequence is 15 residues long. V lost 3 bases, J lost 2 bases, and 4 bases stayed unmatched. CDR3 in amino acids: CASSLTGTTGNTIYF. CDR3 in DNA: TGTGCCAGCAGCTTGACAGGGACCACTGGAAACACCATATATTTT.